This T cell receptor beta chain was obtained from a study of cytomegalovirus exposure and HLA in healthy donors. This PCR relied on a set of 60 Vbeta primers and 13 Jbeta primers. Sequencing used immunoSEQ multiplex PCR; TCRdb keeps in-frame clones, though not all of them. This repertoire includes just under 90,000 clones. Germline values: CDR1 MDHEN, CDR2 SYDVKM. With 7 bases removed from V and 0 bases from J, the gap between germline ends came to 9 bases. This CDR3 comprises 13 residues. The sequenced sample was PBMCs. This rearrangement joins TRBV28 to TRBJ1-2, with D uncertain. The receptor was derived from a girl aged 5 to 17 in good health and CMV-seropositive. CDR3 in amino acids: CASNMSPNYGYTF. The DNA for the CDR3 is TGTGCCAGCAACATGTCGCCTAACTATGGCTACACCTTC.